These T cell receptor beta chains were read from a single sample in a study of T cell responses to AZD1222 COVID-19 vaccine. Clones were sequenced by immunoSEQ multiplex PCR, and TCRdb holds only the in-frame ones, with some missing. The sample has roughly 160,000 clones, 87% seen once. This sample comprised peripheral blood, obtained 28 days after the second AZD1222 dose. The receptors originated from an adult who received the AZD1222 COVID-19 vaccine. Each CDR3 is given with its conserved first and last residue. Each record gives: clone size, V gene, J gene, D gene, CDR3 protein, CDR3 DNA. A D gene is named only where the DNA matches it firmly. Expanded clones get a size class; other rows say once, few or many, or leave the size out.

-	TRBV11-2	TRBJ1-3	-	CASSLREAGNTIYF	TGTGCCAGCAGCTTACGGGAAGCTGGAAACACCATATATTTT
-	TRBV18	TRBJ2-5	TRBD2	CASSGQRGGLLQETQYF	TGTGCCAGCTCGGGTCAGCGGGGGGGACTCCTGCAAGAGACCCAGTACTTC
few	TRBV15	TRBJ1-6	-	CATQEGTASPLHF	TGTGCCACCCAGGAGGGGACGGCCTCACCCCTCCACTTT
-	TRBV7-6	TRBJ2-6	-	CASMPEGYSSGANVLTF	TGTGCCAGCATGCCCGAGGGGTATAGCTCTGGGGCCAACGTCCTGACTTTC
-	TRBV27	TRBJ1-1	TRBD1	CASNRQGPNTEAFF	TGTGCCAGCAACCGACAGGGGCCGAACACTGAAGCTTTCTTT
once	TRBV3-1/TRBV3-2	TRBJ2-7	TRBD2	CASSPPLAGAYEQYF	TGTGCCAGCAGCCCTCCGCTAGCGGGGGCCTACGAGCAGTACTTC
-	TRBV11-3	TRBJ2-7	TRBD1	CASSPYGDRVNEQYF	TGTGCCAGCAGCCCCTATGGGGACAGGGTAAACGAGCAGTACTTC
once	TRBV21-1	TRBJ2-3	-	CASSSQYPTSGGPNTDTQYF	TGTGCCAGCAGCTCACAATACCCGACTAGCGGGGGGCCGAACACAGATACGCAGTATTTT
-	TRBV21-1	TRBJ2-5	-	CASSKSPETQYF	TGTGCCAGCAGCAAATCGCCCGAGACCCAGTACTTC
-	TRBV19	TRBJ1-2	-	CASSTSGRHYTF	TGTGCCAGTAGTACGTCGGGGCGCCACTACACCTTC
once	TRBV9	TRBJ2-6	-	CASSAFRQSVSGANVLTF	TGTGCCAGCAGCGCGTTTAGACAGAGCGTCTCTGGGGCCAACGTCCTGACTTTC
-	TRBV6-1	TRBJ2-3	-	CASSRVQSTDTQYF	TGTGCCAGCAGTAGGGTCCAAAGCACAGATACGCAGTATTTT
-	TRBV19	TRBJ2-2	TRBD1	CASSIGQQGDRELFF	TGTGCCAGTAGTATAGGCCAACAGGGGGACAGGGAGCTGTTTTTT
-	TRBV19	TRBJ1-3	-	CASSIGGQVGNTIYF	TGTGCCAGTAGTATTGGTGGTCAAGTTGGAAACACCATATATTTT
-	TRBV6-5	TRBJ2-5	-	CASTVTGTETQYF	TGTGCCAGCACCGTAACAGGGACCGAGACCCAGTACTTC
once	TRBV29-1	TRBJ2-1	-	CSVEAWPGGNEQFF	TGCAGCGTTGAAGCGTGGCCAGGGGGGAATGAGCAGTTCTTC
once	TRBV6-5	TRBJ2-3	-	CAGTAREADTQYF	TGTGCCGGGACAGCTAGGGAGGCAGATACGCAGTATTTT
-	TRBV3-1/TRBV3-2	TRBJ1-2	TRBD1	CASSPGTGGTYGYTF	TGTGCCAGCAGCCCCGGGACAGGGGGCACCTATGGCTACACCTTC
once	TRBV5-1	TRBJ2-7	-	CASSWGGFGEQYF	TGCGCCAGCAGCTGGGGTGGGTTCGGGGAACAGTACTTC
-	TRBV21-1	TRBJ2-3	-	CASSKECRDRGTDTQYF	TGTGCCAGCTCAAAAGAATGCCGGGACAGGGGAACAGATACGCAGTATTTT
medium-sized	TRBV7-9	TRBJ2-7	-	CASSLGSREQYF	TGTGCCAGCAGCTTAGGAAGCCGCGAGCAGTACTTC
once	TRBV5-1	TRBJ2-1	-	CASSLSGGLQYNEQFF	TGCGCCAGCAGCCTGTCAGGAGGACTACAATACAATGAGCAGTTCTTC
-	TRBV19	TRBJ2-7	TRBD1	CASARDRGDEQYF	TGTGCCAGCGCCCGGGACAGGGGGGACGAGCAGTACTTC
-	TRBV12-3/TRBV12-4	TRBJ2-7	-	CASSRGPPYEQYF	TGTGCCTCCTCCCGAGGTCCCCCCTACGAGCAGTACTTC
-	TRBV4-2	TRBJ1-2	-	CASSQGTIRGHTYGYTF	TGTGCCAGCAGCCAAGGAACGATCAGGGGCCACACCTATGGCTACACCTTC
few	TRBV6-5	TRBJ2-3	TRBD1	CASSGDSHTDTQYF	TGTGCCAGCTCAGGGGACAGCCATACAGATACGCAGTATTTT
-	TRBV14	TRBJ2-1	-	CASSQTPFSDYNEQFF	TGTGCCAGCAGCCAAACCCCCTTTTCGGACTACAATGAGCAGTTCTTC
-	TRBV9	TRBJ2-7	TRBD1	CASSASTTGNERTYEQYF	TGTGCCAGCAGCGCCTCGACGACAGGGAATGAAAGGACCTACGAGCAGTACTTC
-	TRBV3-1/TRBV3-2	TRBJ1-3	-	CASATLGGAGNTIYF	TGTGCCAGCGCTACCTTGGGGGGTGCGGGAAACACCATATATTTT
-	TRBV9	TRBJ1-6	TRBD1	CAGSLQGINSPLHF	TGTGCCGGCAGCTTACAGGGGATTAATTCACCCCTCCACTTT
-	TRBV6-5	TRBJ1-2	TRBD1	CASSFTTGSYGYTF	TGTGCCAGCAGTTTTACGACAGGGTCCTATGGCTACACCTTC
-	TRBV29-1	TRBJ2-7	TRBD1	CSAGQGTYEQYF	TGCAGCGCGGGACAGGGGACCTACGAGCAGTACTTC
few	TRBV27	TRBJ1-3	-	CASRTTAHSSGNTIYF	TGTGCCAGCAGAACCACAGCTCATAGCTCTGGAAACACCATATATTTT
-	TRBV25-1	TRBJ2-7	TRBD1	CASGLPGQGSHEQYF	TGTGCCAGCGGCCTGCCGGGACAGGGAAGCCACGAGCAGTACTTC
-	TRBV18	TRBJ1-1	-	CASSPGEYTEAFF	TGTGCCAGCTCACCCGGAGAATACACTGAAGCTTTCTTT
-	TRBV3-1/TRBV3-2	TRBJ1-6	TRBD1	CASSDRGSPLHF	TGTGCCAGCAGCGACAGGGGTTCACCCCTCCACTTT
-	TRBV6-5	TRBJ1-6	-	CASNFQGRSPLHF	TGTGCCAGCAATTTCCAGGGCCGGTCACCCCTCCACTTT
-	TRBV3-1/TRBV3-2	TRBJ2-7	TRBD2	CASSLSGGSSSYEQYF	TGTGCCAGCAGCCTTAGCGGGGGGTCTAGCTCCTACGAGCAGTACTTC
once	TRBV2	TRBJ2-5	-	CASSEAQSIQETQYF	TGTGCCAGCAGTGAAGCGCAGAGCATCCAAGAGACCCAGTACTTC
-	TRBV19	TRBJ1-2	-	CASSNQGLVYGYTF	TGTGCCAGTAGTAATCAGGGTCTGGTCTATGGCTACACCTTC
once	TRBV5-6	TRBJ1-4	-	CASSPRVGAFANEKLFF	TGTGCCAGCAGCCCCCGGGTGGGGGCTTTTGCTAATGAAAAACTGTTTTTT
-	TRBV5-1	TRBJ2-1	TRBD2	CASHPGTSSYNEQFF	TGCGCCAGTCACCCTGGGACTAGCTCTTACAATGAGCAGTTCTTC
-	TRBV10-2	TRBJ2-7	-	CASSEGVYEQYF	TGCGCCAGCAGTGAGGGGGTCTACGAGCAGTACTTC
-	TRBV5-1	TRBJ2-3	TRBD1	CASSSADRGFADTQYF	TGCGCCAGCAGCAGCGCGGACAGGGGGTTTGCAGATACGCAGTATTTT
-	TRBV27	TRBJ1-2	TRBD1	CASNPGQGVSNYGYTF	TGTGCCAGCAATCCGGGACAGGGGGTTTCCAATTATGGCTACACCTTC
-	TRBV5-1	TRBJ1-2	TRBD1	CASSFTGDSPYGYTF	TGCGCCAGCAGCTTTACAGGGGACAGTCCCTATGGCTACACCTTC
-	TRBV6-5	TRBJ2-7	-	CASRATGQSYEQYF	TGTGCCAGCAGAGCGACAGGCCAATCCTACGAGCAGTACTTC
-	TRBV2	TRBJ1-2	TRBD1	CASTTGGRYGYTF	TGTGCCAGTACTACAGGGGGACGCTATGGCTACACCTTC
-	TRBV15	TRBJ1-2	-	CATSREMTGSVHRYTF	TGTGCCACCAGCAGAGAGATGACCGGGAGCGTTCATCGCTACACCTTC
-	TRBV28	TRBJ2-5	-	CASSPFVGGLFGETQYF	TGTGCCAGCAGTCCCTTCGTGGGGGGGCTCTTCGGAGAGACCCAGTACTTC
-	TRBV2	TRBJ1-1	TRBD1	CASRFDREVGTEAFF	TGTGCCAGCAGGTTTGACAGGGAAGTTGGTACTGAAGCTTTCTTT
few	TRBV19	TRBJ2-7	-	CASRTASSYEQYF	TGTGCCAGCCGGACAGCCTCCTCCTACGAGCAGTACTTC
once	TRBV7-8	TRBJ2-4	TRBD1	CASSVGTGAFDIQYF	TGTGCCAGCAGCGTTGGGACAGGGGCGTTCGACATTCAGTACTTC